A selection of T cell receptor beta chains follows, all from one sample in a study of breast tumors, draining lymph nodes, adjacent tissues. Via MiXCR, TCRdb re-called the multiplex PCR reads, giving one row per CDR3 protein. This sample yields 23,000 or so distinct CDR3 sequences, of which about 61% are seen a single time; roughly a fifth belongs to the top ten. Sequenced: tumor-adjacent breast tissue. Every receptor here comes from a female donor with breast cancer. Some clones in this sample may be carry-over from other donors' samples. Both conserved end residues are part of each CDR3. A D gene is named only where the DNA matches it firmly. Not all rows give a size; the values are once, few, many and, for expanded clones, a class.

>medium-sized|TRBV7-2|TRBJ1-2|-
CASSPSGDRGYTF
TGTGCCAGCAGCCCATCAGGGGATCGTGGCTACACCTTC
>few|TRBV19|TRBJ1-5|-
CASSSTYNSNQPQHF
TGTGCCAGTAGTTCCACCTACAATAGCAATCAGCCCCAGCATTTT
>-|TRBV15|TRBJ1-2|-
CATSRERRGNYGYTF
TGTGCCACCAGCAGAGAGAGGAGGGGTAACTATGGCTACACCTTC
>-|TRBV7-9|TRBJ2-7|-
CASSLGPSGLTYEQYF
TGTGCCAGCAGCTTAGGTCCTTCGGGATTAACCTACGAGCAGTACTTC
>many|TRBV5-1|TRBJ2-1|TRBD1
CASSLGQGLNNEQFF
TGCGCCAGCAGCTTGGGACAGGGGCTAAACAATGAGCAGTTCTTC
>-|TRBV24-1|TRBJ1-5|-
CATSDLAHTQHF
TGTGCCACCAGTGACCTAGCACATACGCAGCATTTT
>few|TRBV12-3/TRBV12-4|TRBJ1-2|-
CASSLGGLDYGYTF
TGTGCCAGCAGTTTGGGAGGCTTGGACTATGGCTACACCTTC
>-|TRBV19|TRBJ2-3|TRBD1
CASSEGTGADTQYF
TGTGCCAGTAGTGAAGGGACAGGGGCAGATACGCAGTATTTT
>-|TRBV20-1|TRBJ1-4|-
CSARDRPGNEKLFF
TGCAGTGCTAGAGATCGACCAGGAAATGAAAAACTGTTTTTT
>-|TRBV6-1|TRBJ1-3|TRBD1
CASSKRTGSGNTIYF
TGTGCCAGCAGTAAAAGGACAGGGTCTGGAAACACCATATATTTT
>medium-sized|TRBV7-9|TRBJ2-1|-
CASSLERLDEQFF
TGTGCCAGCAGCTTAGAGAGGTTAGATGAGCAGTTCTTC
>-|TRBV14|TRBJ2-5|-
CASSQGLGLETQSF
TGTGCCAGCAGCCAAGGCCTTGGTTTGGAGACCCAGTCCTTC
>medium-sized|TRBV7-8|TRBJ2-3|-
CATLPPLRHLKSTDTQYF
TGTGCCACCCTCCCCCCCCTGCGACACCTGAAGTCCACAGATACGCAGTATTTT
>-|TRBV6-5|TRBJ2-1|TRBD2
CASSHAGTSGRNEQFF
TGTGCCAGCAGTCACGCCGGGACTAGCGGGAGAAATGAGCAGTTCTTC
>once|TRBV11-3|TRBJ2-5|TRBD2
CASTSPGREGGETQYF
TGTGCCAGCACCTCCCCGGGGCGGGAGGGTGGAGAGACCCAGTACTTC
>-|TRBV9|TRBJ2-7|TRBD1
CASSADRVPYEQYF
TGTGCCAGCAGCGCCGACAGGGTACCCTACGAGCAGTACTTC
>-|TRBV25-1|TRBJ2-1|TRBD2
CASSETAGLAYNEQFF
TGTGCCAGCAGTGAAACGGCGGGACTAGCCTACAATGAGCAGTTCTTC
>-|TRBV2|TRBJ2-3|-
CASSQGQTTDTQYF
TGTGCCAGCAGTCAAGGACAGACCACAGATACGCAGTATTTT
>-|TRBV7-9|TRBJ2-7|-
CASSPYALNSQSSYEQYF
TGTGCCAGCAGCCCCTATGCGCTCAACTCTCAGTCCTCCTACGAGCAGTACTTC
>-|TRBV6-1|TRBJ1-6|TRBD1
CASYRGMVSPLHF
TGTGCCAGCTACAGGGGGATGGTTTCACCCCTCCACTTT
>-|TRBV14|TRBJ2-7|TRBD1
CASSSRDRGISWDF
TGTGCCAGCAGTAGCCGGGACAGGGGTATTAGTTGGGACTTC
>-|TRBV12-3/TRBV12-4|TRBJ1-2|-
CASSLAVLGANGYTF
TGTGCCAGCAGTTTAGCGGTTCTGGGAGCTAATGGCTACACCTTC
>-|TRBV6-6|TRBJ2-7|-
CASSATGKPSYEQYF
TGTGCCAGCAGTGCAACCGGGAAACCCTCCTACGAGCAGTACTTC
>-|TRBV20-1|TRBJ1-6|-
CSARPTGPDSPLHF
TGCAGTGCTAGGCCTACAGGGCCTGACTCACCCCTCCACTTT
>-|TRBV29-1|TRBJ1-6|-
CSVVLGVGSPLHF
TGCAGCGTTGTTCTGGGGGTAGGGTCACCCCTCCACTTT
>large|TRBV25-1|TRBJ1-5|-
CASSGWGNSNQPQHF
TGTGCCAGCAGTGGGTGGGGGAATAGCAATCAGCCCCAGCATTTT
>few|TRBV9|TRBJ1-3|-
CASSVGPLAGNTIYF
TGTGCCAGCAGCGTAGGACCATTGGCTGGAAACACCATATATTTT
>-|TRBV7-9|TRBJ1-2|-
CASIQGAQNYGYTF
TGTGCCAGCATTCAAGGGGCCCAAAACTATGGCTACACCTTC
>-|TRBV29-1|TRBJ1-2|-
CSVEEFQVPVSANYGYTF
TGCAGCGTTGAAGAATTCCAGGTCCCCGTCAGTGCTAACTATGGCTACACCTTC
>-|TRBV5-6|TRBJ1-6|TRBD1
CASSFGTELNSPLHF
TGTGCCAGCAGCTTTGGGACAGAACTCAATTCACCCCTCCACTTT
>few|TRBV20-1|TRBJ1-2|-
CSARGWQGSGYTF
TGCAGTGCTAGAGGATGGCAGGGAAGTGGCTACACCTTC
>-|TRBV20-1|TRBJ2-7|TRBD1
CSARLQDRGTYEQYF
TGCAGTGCTAGACTACAGGACAGGGGGACCTACGAGCAGTACTTC
>-|TRBV5-1|TRBJ2-7|-
CASSFSGDEQYF
TGCGCCAGCAGCTTTTCAGGGGACGAGCAGTACTTC
>-|TRBV24-1|TRBJ2-3|TRBD2
CATSDLGLAGVDPTDTQYF
TGTGCCACCAGTGATTTGGGACTAGCGGGAGTGGACCCCACAGATACGCAGTATTTT